A selection of T cell receptor beta chains follows, all from one sample in a study of PD-L1 blockade in urothelial cancer. Clones were sequenced by immunoSEQ multiplex PCR, and TCRdb holds only the in-frame ones, with some missing. Of approximately 48,000 clones listed, approximately 86% were seen once; the top ten hold 15% to 20%. The specimen comprised PBMCs, sampled around atezolizumab (anti-PD-L1) treatment. All receptors come from a man aged 55 to 70 with urothelial cancer. Each CDR3 is given with its conserved first and last residue. D genes are given only for firm matches. Not every row has a clone size; where given, it reads once, few, many or a size class.

. TRBJ2-5 TRBD1 TRBV11-3 13 CASSKTGGETQYF TGTGCCAGCAGCAAAACAGGGGGAGAGACCCAGTACTTC
. TRBJ1-4 . TRBV2 17 CASSPIPTGGPGEKLFF TGTGCCAGCAGCCCAATTCCTACGGGGGGGCCAGGTGAAAAACTGTTTTTT
. TRBJ2-3 TRBD2 TRBV28 15 CASSPTSGGEYTQYF TGTGCCAGCAGTCCGACTAGCGGGGGGGAATATACGCAGTATTTT
. TRBJ1-4 . TRBV6-5 14 CASSYDRRGEKLFF TGTGCCAGCAGTTACGACCGAAGAGGTGAAAAACTGTTTTTT
. TRBJ2-7 TRBD2 TRBV28 16 CASSLGLAGGSYEQYF TGTGCCAGCAGTCTGGGACTAGCGGGAGGCTCCTACGAGCAGTACTTC
. TRBJ2-7 . TRBV18 14 CASSPLYSTYEQYF TGTGCCAGCTCACCACTATACTCAACCTACGAGCAGTACTTC
. TRBJ1-5 TRBD1 TRBV19 15 CASSRTGSPNQPQHF TGTGCCAGTAGTAGGACAGGGAGTCCCAATCAGCCCCAGCATTTT
. TRBJ2-7 TRBD2 TRBV4-1 15 CASSHQSGVSYEQYF TGCGCCAGCAGCCACCAAAGCGGGGTCTCCTACGAGCAGTACTTC
. TRBJ1-1 . TRBV19 17 CASLGKGHLQMNTEAFF TGTGCCAGTCTAGGTAAGGGACACCTCCAGATGAACACTGAAGCTTTCTTT
. TRBJ2-2 . TRBV6-5 13 CASSLSIIGELFF TGTGCCAGCAGCCTCAGTATTATCGGGGAGCTGTTTTTT
. TRBJ1-1 . TRBV30 14 CAWTKQGVNTEAFF TGTGCCTGGACGAAACAGGGTGTTAACACTGAAGCTTTCTTT
. TRBJ1-6 TRBD1 TRBV5-1 21 CASSLESDRVGVEVGRTPLHF TGCGCCAGCAGCTTGGAATCCGACAGGGTAGGAGTGGAGGTGGGGCGGACACCCCTCCACTTT
. TRBJ2-3 . TRBV7-6 16 CASSQVVTAGTDTQYF TGTGCCAGCAGCCAAGTAGTGACGGCGGGGACAGATACGCAGTATTTT
. TRBJ2-1 TRBD2 TRBV5-1 18 CASSPEGLAGGNYNEQFF TGCGCCAGCAGCCCCGAAGGACTAGCGGGAGGGAACTACAATGAGCAGTTCTTC
. TRBJ1-3 TRBD1 TRBV6-5 16 CASSYSGQTSGNTIYF TGTGCCAGCAGTTACTCGGGACAGACATCTGGAAACACCATATATTTT
once TRBJ2-7 . TRBV6-6 14 CASSYSADTYEQYF TGTGCCAGCAGTTATTCCGCGGACACTTACGAGCAGTACTTC
. TRBJ1-3 TRBD1 TRBV2 15 CASSPDRDAGNTIYF TGTGCCAGCAGCCCGGACAGGGATGCAGGAAACACCATATATTTT
. TRBJ2-3 . TRBV19 13 CATTSTLTDTQYF TGTGCCACGACTTCAACCCTCACAGATACGCAGTATTTT